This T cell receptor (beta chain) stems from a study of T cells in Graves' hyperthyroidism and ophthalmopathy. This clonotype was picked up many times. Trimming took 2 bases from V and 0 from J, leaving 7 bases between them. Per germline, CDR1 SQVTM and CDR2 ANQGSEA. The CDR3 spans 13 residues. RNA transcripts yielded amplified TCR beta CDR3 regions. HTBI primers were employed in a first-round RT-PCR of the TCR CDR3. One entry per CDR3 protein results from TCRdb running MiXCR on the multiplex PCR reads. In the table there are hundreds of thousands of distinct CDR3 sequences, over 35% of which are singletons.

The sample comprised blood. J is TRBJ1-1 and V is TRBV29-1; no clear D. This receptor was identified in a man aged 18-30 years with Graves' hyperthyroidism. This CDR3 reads CSVELGLNTEAFF. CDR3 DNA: TGCAGCGTTGAATTGGGGTTGAACACTGAAGCTTTCTTT.